Following are 9 T cell receptor beta chains from one sample sequenced in a study of shared clonotypes between healthy human individuals. Naive CD8 cells lacked CD45RO, underwent positive selection for CCR7 and left out terminally differentiated effector memory CD45RA+ cells. Sequencing was performed with immunoSEQ multiplex PCR; in TCRdb, only in-frame clones are kept and a portion is missing. The sample has roughly 1,800,000 clones; roughly 95% are singletons. The sequencing input was naive CD8+ T cells sorted from blood. Receptor source: a young man in good health.

On this clone itself: The same CDR3 also results from other DNA sequences found in this sample. The chain employs TRBV27 and TRBJ2-7, with D perhaps matching TRBD2 (6 bases). Looked up from germline, CDR1 is MNHEY and CDR2 is SMNVEV (reference sequence). The CDR3 runs to 14 residues. V lost 0 bases and J lost 2, with 8 bases in between. CDR3 nucleotide sequence: TGTGCCAGCAGTTTATCTACGGGGGCCTACGAGCAGTACTTC. As protein: CASSLSTGAYEQYF.

The gene calls are TRBV6-5 and TRBJ2-7; a weak D match, TRBD2 (6 bases). In germline, CDR1 is MNHEY, CDR2 SVGAGI. The V and J ends lost 0 bases and 6 bases respectively, with 15 bases between them. This CDR3 has 15 residues. The CDR3, as DNA: TGTGCCAGCAGTTACTCTGGGCAGGGTAGCGGCGAGCAGTACTTC. Translated: CASSYSGQGSGEQYF.

In regard to this clone: Other DNA sequences in the sample encode the same CDR3. V usage is TRBV27 and J usage is TRBJ2-7; D call uncertain. Trimming took off 2 bases at V and 4 bases at J, with 9 bases between the two ends. Germline V gene sequence: CDR1 MNHEY, CDR2 SMNVEV (reference sequence). The CDR3 runs 13 residues. For the CDR3, the DNA is TGTGCCAGCAGTTTAAACATGGGTTACGAGCAGTACTTC. Translation gives CASSLNMGYEQYF.

V is TRBV5-4 and J is TRBJ2-5; 11 positions agree with TRBD2. The ends lost 3 bases at V and 5 bases at J; junction bases unmatched: 9. The germline V gene has CDR1 SGHNT and CDR2 YYREEE (reference sequence). The CDR3 has 16 amino acids. The CDR3, as DNA: TGTGCCAGCAGCTCCTTTACTAGCGGGGGATGGGAGACCCAGTACTTC. Its protein product is CASSSFTSGGWETQYF. The full variable domain, completed using reference TRBV5-4 and TRBJ2-5, is ETGVTQSPTHLIKTRGQQVTLRCSSQSGHNTVSWYQQALGQGPQFIFQYYREEENGRGNFPPRFSGLQFPNYSSELNVNALELDDSALYLCASSSFTSGGWETQYFGPGTRLLVL.

The V gene is TRBV21-1, the J gene TRBJ2-3; the listed D gene, TRBD2, was not tested against the DNA. TRBV21-1 corresponds to a pseudogene. The CDR3 runs to 13 residues. As DNA, the CDR3 is TGTGCCAGCCCCAAGGCCAGCGCAGATACGCAGTATTTT. As protein: CASPKASADTQYF.

For this clone: Other DNA sequences from this sample encode an identical CDR3 as well. This chain uses TRBV6-6 with TRBJ2-3; D remains unclear. CDR3 length: 12 residues. Germline CDR1 reads MNHNY; CDR2 reads SVGAGI (reference sequence). V was cut by 6 bases and J by 2 bases, with 6 bases left in between. Written as DNA, the CDR3 is TGTGCCAGCAGCGGAGACACAGATACGCAGTATTTT. This sequence encodes CASSGDTDTQYF.

The chain is built from TRBV11-2 and TRBJ2-7; 7 bases are shared with TRBD2. Germline trimming cut 4 bases from V and 2 bases from J; bases unmatched to any gene: 5. In germline, CDR1 is SGHAT, CDR2 FQNNGV. The CDR3 totals 14 residues. As DNA, the CDR3 is TGTGCCAGCAGCTGGGGGGGTGAGGCCTACGAGCAGTACTTC. Protein: CASSWGGEAYEQYF.

The chain carries TRBV4-3 and TRBJ1-2; D is ambiguous. Per germline, CDR1 LGHNA and CDR2 YSLEER. The CDR3 covers 14 residues. V shed 0 bases and J shed 6 bases, with 11 bases lying between them. The CDR3 nucleotides are TGCGCCAGCAGCCAAGAGGCCGGCAGCCATGGCTACACCTTC. Translating gives CASSQEAGSHGYTF.

V and J are TRBV10-2 and TRBJ1-1; D unclear. Trimming left V 0 bases short and J 5 bases short, with 7 bases between. CDR3 size: 13 residues. CDR1 is WSHSY and CDR2 is SAAADI in the germline V gene. The CDR3 protein is CASSESSVTEAFF. The CDR3 nucleotides read TGCGCCAGCAGTGAGTCATCAGTGACTGAAGCTTTCTTT.